Listed here are 11 T cell receptor beta chains from one sample, sequenced in a study of blood T cell repertoires in COVID-19. TCRdb's table, derived via immunoSEQ multiplex PCR, lists solely in-frame clones and lacks some. Of 200,000 to 300,000 clones listed, under 85% were seen once; the top ten hold around 5.9%. Sequenced input: peripheral blood. The source of these receptors is a human donor in a cohort sampled during active COVID-19.

The V gene is TRBV28, the J gene TRBJ2-6, with TRBD1 identical over 7 bases. CDR1 is MDHEN, CDR2 SYDVKM, per germline. The CDR3 is 17 amino acids. The ends lost 7 bases at V and 3 bases at J; junction bases unmatched: 12. The CDR3 spells CASTETGQLSGANVLTF. Here the CDR3 DNA reads TGTGCCAGCACCGAGACAGGGCAGCTTAGTGGGGCCAACGTCCTGACTTTC.

The J gene is TRBJ2-2, the V gene TRBV5-4; D is unclear. V lost 1 base and J lost 7, with 8 bases in between. The germline gives CDR1 SGHNT, CDR2 YYREEE (reference sequence). The CDR3 covers 13 residues. The CDR3 bases are TGTGCCAGCAGCTTGATCTCCTTCGGGGAGCTGTTTTTT. Amino acids: CASSLISFGELFF.

The J gene is TRBJ1-1, the V gene TRBV7-6, with TRBD1 matching 9 bases. Germline V CDR1 and CDR2: SGHVS, FNYEAQ. V dropped 3 bases and J dropped 5; count of bases not matched to a gene: 7. The CDR3 is 15 residues long. The CDR3 region is CASSFNRGRRTEAFF. In nucleotides, the CDR3 is TGTGCCAGCAGCTTCAACAGGGGGCGCCGTACTGAAGCTTTCTTT.

The chain employs TRBV7-2 and TRBJ2-1, with 10 positions matching TRBD2. Losses at the gene ends were 6 bases for V and 6 bases for J; bases not matched to a gene: 11. The CDR3 totals 16 residues. Looked up from germline, CDR1 is SGHTA and CDR2 is FQGNSA. The CDR3 here is CASRFAGLADSNEQFF. The CDR3 DNA reads TGTGCCAGCAGATTCGCTGGACTAGCGGACAGCAATGAGCAGTTCTTC.

This clone was recorded only once. The chain has TRBV27 and TRBJ2-1, with 14 positions matching TRBD2. Unmatched junction bases numbered 5, after V lost 5 bases and J lost 2 bases. This CDR3 contains 17 residues. Germline values: CDR1 MNHEY, CDR2 SMNVEV (reference sequence). In DNA form, the CDR3 reads TGTGCCAGCAGTCTCCGGACTAGCGGGGGGCCCTACAATGAGCAGTTCTTC. This translates into CASSLRTSGGPYNEQFF.

The chain carries TRBV5-1 and TRBJ2-2, with 9 bases identical to TRBD2. Germline V gives CDR1 SGHRS, CDR2 YFSETQ. Unmatched junction bases numbered 4, after V lost 6 bases and J lost 4 bases. The CDR3 is made up of 14 amino acids. CDR3 region: CASNGGRATGELFF. In DNA, the CDR3 is TGCGCCAGCAATGGCGGGAGGGCCACCGGGGAGCTGTTTTTT.

The chain joins TRBV6-6 to TRBJ2-2; 10 bases map to TRBD1. The CDR3 spans 16 residues. The germline CDR1 and CDR2 sequences are MNHNY and SVGAGI (reference sequence). The trim removed 5 bases at V and 3 bases at J, leaving 6 bases unmatched. The CDR3 here is CASSPWTGGDTGELFF. CDR3 nucleotides: TGTGCCAGCAGTCCTTGGACAGGGGGGGACACCGGGGAGCTGTTTTTT.

CDR3 sequence: CASSRTGPQETQYF. CDR3 nucleotides: TGTGCCAGCAGTAGGACAGGGCCTCAAGAGACCCAGTACTTC. The V call is TRBV2, the J call TRBJ2-5; 8 bases align to TRBD1. CDR3 size: 14 residues. The germline V gene has CDR1 SNHLY and CDR2 FYNNEI. With V trimmed by 5 bases and J by 2 bases, 4 bases remained unmatched.

V usage is TRBV7-8 and J usage is TRBJ1-1, with TRBD1 matching 10 bases. Germline CDR1 is SGHVS and CDR2 is FQNEAQ. V dropped 1 base and J dropped 8; count of bases not matched to a gene: 4. This CDR3 has 14 residues. The CDR3 DNA follows: TGTGCCAGCAGCTTAGGGGACAGGGGCTTCGAAGCTTTCTTT. It is translated as CASSLGDRGFEAFF.

The chain recombines TRBV28 with TRBJ2-2; a possible D gene is TRBD1 (6 bases). Germline values: CDR1 MDHEN, CDR2 SYDVKM. Trimming took 5 bases from V and 5 from J, leaving 9 bases between them. The CDR3 totals 13 residues. The CDR3 sequence is CASSVTGTGELFF. CDR3 in DNA: TGTGCCAGCAGTGTAACAGGGACCGGGGAGCTGTTTTTT. The variable domain in full, with the rest retrieved from reference TRBV28 and TRBJ2-2, is DVKVTQSSRYLVKRTGEKVFLECVQDMDHENMFWYRQDPGLGLRLIYFSYDVKMKEKGDIPEGYSVSREKKERFSLILESASTNQTSMYLCASSVTGTGELFFGEGSRLTVL.

The chain combines TRBV15 with TRBJ1-1; D may be TRBD1 (6 bases). In germline, CDR1 is LNHNV, CDR2 YYDKDF (reference sequence). Trimming removed 9 bases at V and 2 bases at J, with 13 bases between. This CDR3 region has 13 residues. The CDR3 nucleotides are TGTGCCACTAGAACAGGGCTTAACACTGAAGCTTTCTTT. Translated: CATRTGLNTEAFF.